The 15 T cell receptor beta chains given below trace back to one sample, sequenced in a study of cytomegalovirus exposure and HLA in healthy donors. Vbeta (60) and Jbeta (13) primers were used in the PCR. Generated by immunoSEQ multiplex PCR, the TCRdb table keeps only in-frame clones and is missing some. The sample holds 150,000 to 250,000 clones, 75% to 85% seen once. Specimen: PBMCs. These receptors all stem from a girl aged 10 to 17 in good health and CMV-seropositive.

CDR3 in DNA: TGTGCCAGCAGCCGTATGACTAGCGGGGGGGCCAGTGCGAACACCGGGGAGCTGTTTTTT. This translates into CASSRMTSGGASANTGELFF. The chain is built from TRBV7-6 and TRBJ2-2; 14 positions match TRBD2. The V segment lost 5 bases and the J segment 0 bases; nucleotides outside the gene matches: 11. The CDR3 covers 20 residues. Germline CDR1 is SGHVS and CDR2 is FNYEAQ.

There are a few counts of this clone. J is TRBJ1-2 and V is TRBV28; 9 positions match TRBD1. V lost 6 bases, J lost 4 bases, and 3 bases stayed unmatched. The CDR3 consists of 13 residues. Looked up from germline, CDR1 is MDHEN and CDR2 is SYDVKM. CDR3 protein: CASRTGGIYGYTF. The CDR3 DNA is TGTGCCAGCAGGACAGGGGGGATCTATGGCTACACCTTC.

This chain links TRBV2 with TRBJ2-2; TRBD2 aligns across 9 bases. V lost 0 bases to trimming and J lost 6 bases; unmatched junction nucleotides: 5. The CDR3 sequence is 16 residues long. Germline values: CDR1 SNHLY, CDR2 FYNNEI. The CDR3 DNA reads TGTGCCAGCAGTGAAGCAAGGGCGGGGGGGCCCGGGGAGCTGTTTTTT. Protein: CASSEARAGGPGELFF.

The V and J genes are TRBV6-1 and TRBJ2-1; no clear D. Germline CDR1 reads MNHNS; CDR2 reads SASEGT. The CDR3 contains 13 residues. V was shortened by 6 bases and J by 3 bases, with 9 bases between the two germline ends. CDR3 in DNA: TGTGCCAGCAGCAACATATACTACAATGAGCAGTTCTTC. It encodes CASSNIYYNEQFF.

The chain combines TRBV25-1 with TRBJ2-3; D unclear. Trimming stripped 0 bases from V and 0 bases from J, with 16 bases between. The CDR3 length is 18 residues. The germline CDR1 and CDR2 sequences are MGHDK and SYGVNS. The CDR3 nucleotides read TGTGCCAGCAGTGAATATCGGAGCAGAAACTCTAGCACAGATACGCAGTATTTT. Translating gives CASSEYRSRNSSTDTQYF.

This chain joins TRBV9 and TRBJ1-1; maybe TRBD1 (5 bases). There are 15 residues in the CDR3. Trimming took off 3 bases at V and 0 bases at J, with 12 bases between the two ends. Looked up from germline, CDR1 is SGDLS and CDR2 is YYNGEE. The CDR3, as DNA: TGTGCCAGCAGCGGACATACAGGTTTGAACACTGAAGCTTTCTTT. This gives the protein CASSGHTGLNTEAFF.

This chain links TRBV7-8 with TRBJ2-2, with no clear D. Trimming took 5 bases from V and 3 from J, leaving 13 bases between them. The CDR3 totals 15 residues. Germline-derived CDR1 and CDR2 are SGHVS and FQNEAQ. CDR3 residues: CASSPHPRYTGELFF. CDR3 DNA: TGTGCCAGCAGCCCACACCCGCGGTACACCGGGGAGCTGTTTTTT. Together with reference TRBV7-8 and TRBJ2-2, the CDR3 gives the full variable domain: GAGVSQSPRYKVAKRGQDVALRCDPISGHVSLFWYQQALGQGPEFLTYFQNEAQLDKSGLPSDRFFAERPEGSVSTLKIQRTQQEDSAVYLCASSPHPRYTGELFFGEGSRLTVL.

V usage is TRBV5-6 and J usage is TRBJ1-3; a weak D match, TRBD1 (5 bases). V lost 3 bases and J lost 12, with 10 bases in between. The CDR3 has 11 amino acids. Germline CDR1 SGHDT, CDR2 YYEEEE. The CDR3 is CASSWGANIYF. Written as DNA, the CDR3 is TGTGCCAGCAGCTGGGGCGCTAACATATATTTT.

This clone was recorded a few times. The gene calls are TRBV5-6 and TRBJ2-7; the match to TRBD1 covers 8 bases. The CDR3 is 13 residues long. Germline-derived CDR1 and CDR2 are SGHDT and YYEEEE. Trimming cost V 4 bases and J 4 bases; bases outside gene matches: 4. CDR3 coding DNA: TGTGCCAGCAGCCGGACAGGGTTGTACGAGCAGTACTTC. Translated: CASSRTGLYEQYF.

J is TRBJ2-5 and V is TRBV7-2, with D uncertain. The CDR3 has 12 amino acids. Germline V CDR1 and CDR2: SGHTA, FQGNSA. V dropped 4 bases and J dropped 1 base, with 4 bases sitting between them. This CDR3 is CASSSFQETQYF. The CDR3, as DNA: TGTGCCAGCAGCTCCTTCCAAGAGACCCAGTACTTC.

Turning to this clone: The conserved phenylalanine or tryptophan is not found at the CDR3 terminus, so this likely reflects a read error. The DNA is left out, because the CDR3 cannot be placed on it with certainty; the CDR3 is given as TCRdb lists it. The chain couples TRBV3-2 to TRBJ2-7; the D call of TRBD2 is as the table states it, not checked on the DNA. TRBV3-2 is a documented pseudogene. Both ends counted, the CDR3 spans 8 residues. The CDR3 region is CASSQDRS.

V gene TRBV11-2 combines with J gene TRBJ1-2, with TRBD1 identical over 11 bases. The V and J ends lost 6 bases and 5 bases, in that order; junction bases with no gene match: 11. The CDR3 runs 16 residues. CDR1 is SGHAT and CDR2 is FQNNGV in the germline V gene. CDR3 in DNA: TGTGCCAGCAGACCCTACACCGGGACAGGGGGTTATGGCTACACCTTC. This codes for CASRPYTGTGGYGYTF.

This chain uses TRBV6-5 with TRBJ2-7; D is ambiguous. V dropped 2 bases and J dropped 3 bases, with 17 bases sitting between them. The germline gives CDR1 MNHEY, CDR2 SVGAGI. The CDR3 length is 16 residues. CDR3 sequence: CASSYAVVPEYYEQYF. The DNA of the CDR3 is TGTGCCAGCAGTTACGCGGTCGTCCCGGAATACTACGAGCAGTACTTC.

This clone showed up just a few times. The chain carries TRBV4-1 and TRBJ2-5, with D maybe TRBD2 (5 bases). Germline loops: CDR1 MGHRA, CDR2 YSYEKL. V was cut by 4 bases and J by 9 bases, with 12 bases left in between. This CDR3 is 12 amino acids long. The CDR3 loop is CASSPGFRAQYF. The CDR3 region has the DNA TGCGCCAGCAGCCCGGGGTTTAGGGCCCAGTACTTC.

The chain links TRBV7-8 to TRBJ1-6; 8 bases fit TRBD1. This CDR3 has 18 amino acids. Germline CDR1 is SGHVS and CDR2 is FQNEAQ. The trim removed 1 base at V and 1 base at J, leaving 6 bases unmatched. The CDR3 nucleotides read TGTGCCAGCAGCTTAGTCGGACAGGGAGTTTCCTATAATTCACCCCTCCACTTT. Translating gives CASSLVGQGVSYNSPLHF.